This T cell receptor (beta chain) was obtained from a study of OX40 agonist ivuxolimab in advanced cancers. Study details: The patients got ivuxolimab, which is an agonistic anti-OX40 (CD134) antibody. Study results and limitations: It was not determined which antigens were specifically recognized by the peripheral T cells that had undergone clonal expansion. Both CD4+ and CD8+ T cell populations in blood had undergone clonal expansion by week 6 at 0.1 to 3.0 mg/kg.

The V gene's germline CDR1 is MNHNY and CDR2 SVGAGI (reference sequence). The length of the CDR3 is 15 residues. V was clipped by 2 bases and J by 2 bases; unmatched bases: 3. Comments on this clone: Its antigen is currently unknown.

Libraries were prepared by immunoSEQ multiplex PCR; TCRdb keeps only in-frame clonotypes and omits some of them. The data hold 60,000 to 70,000 clones, with more than 75% observed a single time. The receptor was isolated from an adult with an advanced solid tumor such as melanoma, head and neck, liver or kidney cancer. This specimen consisted of CD4+ or CD8+ T cells sorted from blood, obtained in a trial of the OX40 agonist ivuxolimab. The rearrangement links TRBV6-6 to TRBJ2-7, with TRBD2 matching 10 bases. The CDR3 spells CASSYRTSGPYEQYF. CDR3 in DNA: TGTGCCAGCAGTTACCGGACTAGCGGCCCCTACGAGCAGTACTTC.